This TCR beta chain was captured by sequencing in a study of human T cells and chemical hapten exposure. This CDR3 is built from 14 residues. The V and J ends lost 5 bases and 4 bases respectively, with 14 bases between them. CDR1 MNHNS and CDR2 SASEGT come from the germline V gene. As the library was built, unique molecular identifiers were attached to individual cDNA molecules. In the original workflow: From about 22,000 to 700,000 TCRs were found per sample, with a median of approximately 100,000. TCRdb recomputed calls from the RACE reads with MiXCR, one row per CDR3 protein. None of the V and J calls come from the authors' own analysis; TCRdb made them. This table has roughly 180,000 distinct CDR3 sequences, about 14% appearing once. This clonotype was detected a few times. Its antigen is unknown. Regarding time point: patch test 1, 2 weeks after DPC sensitization. The sample's treatment: therapeutic diphenylcyclopropenone sensitization with weekly scalp DPC. Alopecia patients deemed DPC-suitable, aged 18 to 70, excluding pregnancy.

Regarding the study as a whole: The presence of alopecia in the donors means their immune response may differ from healthy people's.

The chain is built from TRBV6-1 and TRBJ1-2; D is possibly TRBD1 (6 bases). This TCR derives from a woman in her twenties or thirties with alopecia areata. Some clones in this sample may be carry-over from other donors' samples. This specimen consisted of whole blood, obtained in connection with sensitization to the hapten diphenylcyclopropenone (DPC). The CDR3 coding sequence is TGTGCCAGCAGTAGTACAGGGTTGGGCTATGGCTACACCTTC. It encodes CASSSTGLGYGYTF.